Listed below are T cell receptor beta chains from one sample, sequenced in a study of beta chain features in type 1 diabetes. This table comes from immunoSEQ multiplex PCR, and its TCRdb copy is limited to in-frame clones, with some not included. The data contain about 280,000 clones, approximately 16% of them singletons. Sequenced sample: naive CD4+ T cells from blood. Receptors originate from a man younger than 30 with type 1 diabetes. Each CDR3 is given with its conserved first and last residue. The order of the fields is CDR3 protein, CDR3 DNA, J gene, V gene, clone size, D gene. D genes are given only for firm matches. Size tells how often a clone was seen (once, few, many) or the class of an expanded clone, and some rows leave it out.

CASSATTGRGKPQHF	TGTGCCAGCAGTGCGACTACAGGGAGAGGAAAGCCCCAGCATTTT	TRBJ1-5	TRBV28	NA	NA
CASSQEHGLLYEQYF	TGCGCCAGCAGCCAAGAACACGGGTTACTCTACGAGCAGTACTTC	TRBJ2-7	TRBV4-1	NA	NA
CASSYVTSGAGTQYF	TGTGCCAGCAGTTACGTGACTAGCGGTGCGGGGACCCAGTACTTC	TRBJ2-5	TRBV6-5	NA	TRBD2
CAWSTGLEKSSTDTQYF	TGTGCCTGGAGTACAGGGTTAGAGAAGTCTAGCACAGATACGCAGTATTTT	TRBJ2-3	TRBV30	NA	NA
CVRGGNQTGNTGELFF	TGTGTCCGTGGTGGAAATCAGACGGGGAACACCGGGGAGCTGTTTTTT	TRBJ2-2	TRBV7-9	few	NA
CAGSLGGGRSEAFF	TGTGCCGGATCCCTTGGGGGGGGTAGGAGTGAAGCTTTCTTT	TRBJ1-1	TRBV30	few	NA
CASSSPRGGETQYF	TGTGCCAGCAGCTCTCCTAGGGGGGGGGAGACCCAGTACTTC	TRBJ2-5	TRBV11-2	NA	NA
CASSFSGQTYNEQFF	TGTGCCAGCAGTTTTTCCGGACAGACCTACAATGAGCAGTTCTTC	TRBJ2-1	TRBV28	few	NA
CAINGGTGELFF	TGTGCCATCAATGGGGGGACCGGGGAGCTGTTTTTT	TRBJ2-2	TRBV10-3	NA	NA
CASTRDRGGSPLHF	TGTGCCAGCACCAGGGACAGGGGCGGTTCACCCCTCCACTTT	TRBJ1-6	TRBV6-5	few	TRBD1
CASSHGLAGYNEQFF	TGTGCCAGCAGCCATGGACTAGCGGGATACAATGAGCAGTTCTTC	TRBJ2-1	TRBV9	few	TRBD2
CASSSRTGRNEQFF	TGTGCCAGCAGCTCCCGGACAGGGCGCAATGAGCAGTTCTTC	TRBJ2-1	TRBV7-2	few	TRBD1
CSVGTGLANYGYTF	TGCAGCGTTGGTACAGGGTTAGCCAACTATGGCTACACCTTC	TRBJ1-2	TRBV29-1	few	NA
CAGPTRAPPGELFF	TGTGCCGGCCCCACTAGGGCGCCGCCCGGGGAGCTGTTTTTT	TRBJ2-2	TRBV28	few	NA
CASSPHPGGQETQYF	TGTGCCAGCAGCCCCCACCCAGGGGGTCAAGAGACCCAGTACTTC	TRBJ2-5	TRBV9	NA	TRBD1
CSVVGGGYTF	TGCAGCGTTGTGGGGGGGGGCTACACCTTC	TRBJ1-2	TRBV29-1	NA	NA
CASSTTGTDYEQYF	TGTGCCAGCAGCACGACCGGGACTGACTACGAGCAGTACTTC	TRBJ2-7	TRBV11-2	NA	NA
CASSTRGVEETQYF	TGTGCCAGCAGCACTCGCGGGGTGGAAGAGACCCAGTACTTC	TRBJ2-5	TRBV7-2	few	NA
CASSYASTNQPQHF	TGTGCCAGCAGTTACGCGTCGACAAATCAGCCCCAGCATTTT	TRBJ1-5	TRBV6-5	few	NA
CASSPKVAGGPPDTQYF	TGCGCCAGCAGCCCTAAGGTAGCGGGAGGGCCCCCAGATACGCAGTATTTT	TRBJ2-3	TRBV5-1	NA	TRBD2
CASSPWTSVGGGETQYF	TGTGCCAGCTCACCATGGACTAGCGTTGGGGGAGGTGAGACCCAGTACTTC	TRBJ2-5	TRBV18	NA	TRBD2
CASSQDRGGAVETQYF	TGCGCCAGCAGCCAAGATCGCGGGGGGGCCGTCGAGACCCAGTACTTC	TRBJ2-5	TRBV4-1	NA	TRBD2
CASSLSSSSLNSPLHF	TGTGCCAGCAGCTTAAGTAGCTCGTCTCTTAATTCACCCCTCCACTTT	TRBJ1-6	TRBV7-2	few	NA
CASSKYRAGQPQHF	TGTGCCAGCAGTAAATACAGGGCGGGTCAGCCCCAGCATTTT	TRBJ1-5	TRBV27	NA	NA
CATSPLGLAPSTDTQYF	TGTGCCACCAGCCCTCTCGGACTAGCGCCAAGCACAGATACGCAGTATTTT	TRBJ2-3	TRBV15	NA	TRBD2
CASTTAGSGHNEQFF	TGTGCCAGCACCACCGCCGGGAGTGGTCACAATGAGCAGTTCTTC	TRBJ2-1	TRBV28	NA	NA
CASSIRLAGGYEQYF	TGTGCCAGCAGCATTAGACTAGCGGGGGGCTACGAGCAGTACTTC	TRBJ2-7	TRBV7-2	few	TRBD2